This T cell receptor (beta chain) was recorded in a study of blood T cell repertoires in COVID-19. Looking at the study overall: Whether acute or convalescent, the COVID-19 samples came from the United States, Italy and Spain.

The repertoire was sequenced with immunoSEQ multiplex PCR; TCRdb's copy has only in-frame clones and lacks some. The sample holds 120,000 to 150,000 clones; approximately 87% are singletons and the top ten take approximately 1.3%. The germline V gene has CDR1 KGHDR and CDR2 SFDVKD. CDR3 length: 14 residues. V gave up 5 bases and J gave up 2 bases, with 12 bases separating them. This chain links TRBV24-1 with TRBJ2-7; weak D call: TRBD2 (6 bases). Source material: PBMCs or T cells enriched from blood (not recorded which). This receptor was taken from a woman under 40 with acute COVID-19. CDR3 nucleotide sequence: TGTGCCACCAGTGCCGAACTAGCTCCCTACGAGCAGTACTTC. This sequence encodes CATSAELAPYEQYF.